This T cell receptor beta chain was sequenced for a study of blood T cells in healthy people across ages. Findings of the study overall: Measured against age, TCR beta diversity per million T cells decreased in a roughly linear manner. There was a strong correlation between TCR beta diversity and naive T cell percentage. Higher diversity and more naive CD4+ cells were features of long-lived donors, compared to aged donors.

Points on this clonotype: Its antigen is as yet unknown.

Next came a second PCR, run for about 7 to 12 cycles, which used a sample-barcoded 5' primer along with a J-beta primer mix. TCRdb independently ran MiXCR on the 5' RACE reads; one entry per CDR3 protein. The sample includes roughly 1.6 million distinct CDR3 sequences, about 31% of them seen just once. The CDR3 sequence is 16 residues long. With 0 bases clipped from V and 2 bases from J, the junction kept 6 bases outside the gene matches. Germline V gives CDR1 SGHAT, CDR2 FQNNGV. This TCR was recovered from a woman under 40 in good health. V and J are TRBV11-2 and TRBJ1-1; 7 nucleotides match TRBD1. Sequencing was done on a sample of blood. The CDR3 sequence is CASSLDQTGFNTEAFF. The CDR3 DNA sequence: TGTGCCAGCAGCTTAGATCAGACAGGGTTTAACACTGAAGCTTTCTTT.